Shown below are 14 T cell receptor beta chains from a single sample sequenced in a study of blood T cells in healthy people across ages. Primers used in a second PCR of roughly 6 to 11 cycles were a sample-barcoded 5' primer and a J-beta primer mix. TCRdb reanalysed the 5' RACE reads using MiXCR and keeps one entry per CDR3 protein. The sample gives around 600,000 distinct CDR3 sequences, around 50% of which show up once; 20% to 25% is in the top ten. Material for sequencing was blood. The origin of the receptors is a man older than 75 in good health.

The chain has TRBV7-9 and TRBJ2-7; the match to TRBD2 covers 9 bases. The CDR3 has 13 amino acids. The V gene end was trimmed by 5 bases and the J gene end by 9 bases; junction bases not matched to a gene: 8. In germline, CDR1 is SEHNR, CDR2 FQNEAQ (reference sequence). The CDR3 nucleotides are TGTGCCAGCAGCCCACTAGCGGGCGAAATGCAGTACTTC. Protein sequence: CASSPLAGEMQYF.

CDR3: CASSQEMAGESYEQYF. The CDR3 region has the DNA TGTGCCAGCAGCCAAGAAATGGCCGGGGAATCCTACGAGCAGTACTTC. The chain combines TRBV4-2 with TRBJ2-7; a possible D gene is TRBD2 (5 bases). V lost 0 bases and J lost 1, with 13 bases in between. This CDR3 has 16 residues. From germline, CDR1 is LGHNA and CDR2 YNFKEQ.

The chain carries TRBV19 and TRBJ2-1; 8 bases are shared with TRBD2. Germline CDR1 is LNHDA and CDR2 is SQIVND (reference sequence). The J segment lost 6 bases and the V segment lost 2 bases, leaving 3 bases of the junction unmatched. This CDR3 is 14 amino acids long. In DNA form, the CDR3 reads TGTGCCAGTAGTATAAACAGCGGGAGCAATGAGCAGTTCTTC. It codes for CASSINSGSNEQFF.

The J gene is TRBJ1-5, the V gene TRBV12-3 or TRBV12-4; 9 bases map to TRBD1. Trimming took 7 bases from V and 5 from J; bases not matched to a gene: 9. The CDR3 extends over 15 amino acids. The CDR3 DNA reads as TGTGCCAGCAATCCCTCGACAGGGGGGGATCAGCCCCAGCATTTT. Residues: CASNPSTGGDQPQHF.

The gene calls are TRBV5-1 and TRBJ1-6, with 10 positions matching TRBD1. V trimming: 4 bases; J trimming: 7 bases; junction bases outside the gene matches: 5. The length of the CDR3 is 15 residues. Germline-derived CDR1 and CDR2 are SGHRS and YFSETQ. The CDR3 loop reads CASSPEGQGNSPLHF. As DNA, the CDR3 is TGCGCCAGCAGCCCGGAGGGACAGGGGAATTCACCCCTCCACTTT. The variable domain in full, completed from reference TRBV5-1 and TRBJ1-6, reads KAGVTQTPRYLIKTRGQQVTLSCSPISGHRSVSWYQQTPGQGLQFLFEYFSETQRNKGNFPGRFSGRQFSNSRSEMNVSTLELGDSALYLCASSPEGQGNSPLHFGNGTRLTVT.

Only a few counts were recorded for this clonotype. J is TRBJ2-1 and V is TRBV7-6; 10 bases map to TRBD2. Germline values: CDR1 SGHVS, CDR2 FNYEAQ. V lost 5 bases, J lost 5 bases, and 9 bases stayed unmatched. CDR3 size: 16 residues. The CDR3 DNA follows: TGTGCCAGCAGCCCTCTAGCGGGAGACCTACACAATGAGCAGTTCTTC. As protein: CASSPLAGDLHNEQFF. The whole variable domain, remainder taken from reference TRBV7-6 and TRBJ2-1, is GAGVSQSPRYKVTKRGQDVALRCDPISGHVSLYWYRQALGQGPEFLTYFNYEAQQDKSGLPNDRFSAERPEGSISTLTIQRTEQRDSAMYRCASSPLAGDLHNEQFFGPGTRLTVL.

To note about this clonotype: Possible read error: a much larger clone is one base away. The chain is built from TRBV6-6 and TRBJ2-5, with TRBD2 matching over 13 bases. The CDR3 sequence is 17 residues long. Trimming removed 6 bases from V and 11 bases from J; junction bases left unmatched: 18. Germline assignment: CDR1 MNHNY and CDR2 SVGAGI (reference sequence). DNA of the CDR3: TGTGCCAGCAGCCAAAATTTTGTGGGACTAGCGGGGAATGAGCAGTACTTC. Protein: CASSQNFVGLAGNEQYF.

This clonotype occurred many times. The gene calls are TRBV6-5 and TRBJ2-3; D is perhaps TRBD2 (6 bases). Per germline, CDR1 MNHEY and CDR2 SVGAGI. Trimming took off 7 bases at V and 1 base at J, with 12 bases between the two ends. The CDR3 totals 14 residues. CDR3 bases: TGTGCCAGCATCCCACGCGGGGGCACAGATACGCAGTATTTT. Encoded protein: CASIPRGGTDTQYF.

The sample holds a few counts of this clonotype. This chain links TRBV7-3 with TRBJ2-1, with D possibly being TRBD1 (5 bases). CDR1 and CDR2 (germline): SGHTA, FQGTGA. The CDR3 has 14 residues. V lost 2 bases and J lost 4, with 9 bases in between. The DNA for the CDR3 is TGTGCCAGCAGCTTATTGGGGCGGTACAATGAGCAGTTCTTC. Translation gives CASSLLGRYNEQFF.

Points on this clonotype: Its ends do not fully match the called genes, so a read error is possible. The V and J genes are TRBV20-1 and TRBJ2-1; 9 positions match TRBD1. The CDR3 has 14 residues. CDR1 and CDR2 (germline): DFQATT, SNEGSKA (reference sequence). The CDR3 bases are TGCAGTGCTAGGGGGACAGGGAGCGGCAATGAGCGGTTCTTC. Protein: CSARGTGSGNERFF.

This clonotype was counted a few times. This chain connects TRBV7-2 to TRBJ1-1, with TRBD1 as a possible D gene (6 bases). Deletions cut 4 bases from V and 8 bases from J, with 8 bases between. CDR1 and CDR2 (germline): SGHTA, FQGNSA. This CDR3 is 11 amino acids long. This chain's CDR3 is CASSWRGEAFF. DNA of the CDR3: TGTGCCAGCAGCTGGAGGGGGGAAGCTTTCTTT.

This clonotype was seen a few times. V gene TRBV4-3 combines with J gene TRBJ2-5; D is perhaps TRBD1 (5 bases). The CDR3 contains 15 residues. Trimming took 0 bases from V and 5 from J, leaving 13 bases between them. Germline assignment: CDR1 LGHNA and CDR2 YSLEER. DNA for the CDR3: TGCGCCAGCAGCCAAGAATTGGGGCCAGAGGAGACCCAGTACTTC. Its translation is CASSQELGPEETQYF.

The V and J genes are TRBV11-2 and TRBJ2-6; no firm D call. V lost 6 bases and J 0 bases, leaving 3 bases between the germline ends. CDR3 length equals 13 residues. Germline lookup yields CDR1 SGHAT and CDR2 FQNNGV. DNA for the CDR3: TGTGCCAGCAGATTCTCTGGGGCCAACGTCCTGACTTTC. It encodes CASRFSGANVLTF.

The chain employs TRBV5-1 and TRBJ2-5; possibly TRBD1 for D (6 bases). The J call may not be correct, given that the DNA end is closer to TRBJ2-7. Germline V gene lookup returns CDR1 SGHRS and CDR2 YFSETQ. The CDR3 consists of 15 residues. The CDR3 nucleotides are TGCGCCAGCAGCTTGGTGCCCGGACAGACCTACGAGCAGTACTTC. This codes for CASSLVPGQTYEQYF.